This T cell receptor (beta chain) was retrieved from a study of shared clonotypes between healthy human individuals. Study-wide points: Clonotype sharing among the donors was expected to vary with sequencing depth. All-four-donor shared clonotypes had higher generation probabilities than non-shared clonotypes did.

About this clone itself: Antigen: not known.

The naive CD8 fraction comprised CD45RO-negative cells positively selected for CCR7 and excluded terminally differentiated effector memory CD45RA+ cells. All participating donors were Caucasian adults from Nashville, Tennessee. The CDR3 contains 11 residues. Germline CDR1 is SGHNT and CDR2 is YYREEE (reference sequence). The ends were cut back, 3 bases at V and 4 bases at J, with 4 bases in the middle. Running of the assay took place at deep level. Sequencing used immunoSEQ multiplex PCR; TCRdb keeps in-frame clones, though not all of them. The data show around 650,000 clones, with about 96% seen just once and 0.11% held by the top ten.

V is TRBV5-4 and J is TRBJ2-5; D remains unclear. This clonotype was obtained from a young woman in good health. The specimen sequenced was naive CD8+ T cells sorted from blood. The CDR3 protein is CASSSPETQYF. The DNA for the CDR3 is TGTGCCAGCAGCTCCCCAGAGACCCAGTACTTC.